These 30 T cell receptor beta chains were all obtained from the same sample, sequenced in a study of shared clonotypes between healthy human individuals. Method: immunoSEQ multiplex PCR; TCRdb's copy keeps in-frame clones and lacks some. Among some 1,600,000 clones, 95% to 99% were seen once, and the ten largest hold less than 0.55%. The sample comprised naive CD4+ T cells sorted from blood. Indicated subset: CD45RA+ positively selected. The receptor set was obtained from a young man in good health.

V is TRBV27 and J is TRBJ1-1; maybe TRBD1 (5 bases). The germline gives CDR1 MNHEY, CDR2 SMNVEV (reference sequence). V was shortened by 6 bases and J by 5 bases, with 16 bases between the two germline ends. The CDR3 is made up of 14 amino acids. This CDR3 is CASSGTSLYTEAFF. As DNA, the CDR3 is TGTGCCAGCAGCGGGACTTCTCTATATACTGAAGCTTTCTTT.

The V and J genes are TRBV9 and TRBJ2-1; 10 bases map to TRBD2. Germline V CDR1 and CDR2: SGDLS, YYNGEE. J gave up 1 base and V 5 bases, and 6 bases lay outside the gene matches. This CDR3 contains 16 residues. CDR3 bases: TGTGCCAGCAGTGCTACTAGCGGGATTTCCTACAATGAGCAGTTCTTC. Encoded protein: CASSATSGISYNEQFF.

The chain carries TRBV10-3 and TRBJ2-7, with D unresolved. V lost 6 bases to trimming and J lost 0 bases, with 12 bases between them. The CDR3 is made up of 14 amino acids. The germline V gene has CDR1 ENHRY and CDR2 SYGVKD. DNA of the CDR3: TGTGCCATCAGAGGTGAACAGAGCTCCTACGAGCAGTACTTC. Its protein is CAIRGEQSSYEQYF.

A single count supports this clone. This chain joins TRBV7-2 and TRBJ2-7; D is undetermined. The V end lost 4 bases, the J end lost 0 bases, and 10 bases lay between the germline ends. The CDR3 totals 14 residues. CDR1 is SGHTA, CDR2 FQGNSA, per germline. CDR3 DNA: TGTGCCAGCAGCTCCCAGCGTGACTCCTACGAGCAGTACTTC. This translates into CASSSQRDSYEQYF.

On this clone: The same CDR3 also results from other DNA sequences found in this sample. The genes are TRBV5-1 and TRBJ1-2; 9 nucleotides match TRBD1. Germline V gene sequence: CDR1 SGHRS, CDR2 YFSETQ. The CDR3 covers 14 residues. The J segment lost 3 bases and the V segment lost 0 bases, leaving 0 bases of the junction unmatched. The CDR3, as DNA: TGCGCCAGCAGCTTGGGGGACAGGGACTATGGCTACACCTTC. It codes for CASSLGDRDYGYTF.

This chain connects TRBV2 to TRBJ2-7, with D unclear. CDR3 length equals 11 residues. Germline lookup yields CDR1 SNHLY and CDR2 FYNNEI. With 7 bases removed from V and 3 bases from J, the gap between germline ends came to 7 bases. Here the CDR3 DNA reads TGTGCCAGCATCTTAAGCTACGAGCAGTACTTC. This encodes CASILSYEQYF.

The chain uses TRBV11-3 and TRBJ2-2; 11 bases map to TRBD1. This CDR3 region has 15 residues. V shed 5 bases, J shed 7 bases, and the junction held 6 bases outside the gene matches. Germline CDR1 SGHNT, CDR2 YENEEA. As DNA, the CDR3 is TGTGCCAGCAGCCGGGACAGGGGGTTTTTCGGGGAGCTGTTTTTT. Translating it yields CASSRDRGFFGELFF.

The chain has TRBV4-3 and TRBJ1-5; D call uncertain. This CDR3 contains 14 residues. In germline, CDR1 is LGHNA, CDR2 YSLEER. V lost 4 bases and J lost 9, with 16 bases in between. Written as DNA, the CDR3 is TGCGCCAGCAGCCCCACGGGATTCCAAGCGCCCCAGCATTTT. This codes for CASSPTGFQAPQHF.

With respect to this clone: The sample contains more than one DNA sequence encoding this CDR3. The genes are TRBV5-1 and TRBJ2-7, with D possibly being TRBD2 (5 bases). This CDR3 has 15 amino acids. Germline CDR1 reads SGHRS; CDR2 reads YFSETQ. Trimming left V 0 bases short and J 0 bases short, with 10 bases between. In DNA, the CDR3 is TGCGCCAGCAGCTTGGGTCCGGGATACTCCTACGAGCAGTACTTC. This translates into CASSLGPGYSYEQYF.

The J gene is TRBJ2-5, the V gene TRBV7-2, with 10 bases identical to TRBD2. The CDR3 sequence is 18 residues long. Germline-derived CDR1 and CDR2 are SGHTA and FQGNSA. V shed 3 bases and J 1 base; nucleotides not matched to a gene: 11. The CDR3 protein is CASSLSGRARIAQETQYF. The CDR3, as DNA: TGTGCCAGCAGCTTGAGCGGGAGGGCCCGGATTGCCCAAGAGACCCAGTACTTC.

The chain has TRBV28 and TRBJ2-4; D not certain. This CDR3 spans 13 amino acids. With 1 base removed from V and 10 bases from J, the gap between germline ends came to 11 bases. In germline, CDR1 is MDHEN, CDR2 SYDVKM. The CDR3 bases are TGTGCCAGCAGTTTATCTGACACCAAGATTCAGTACTTC. It specifies CASSLSDTKIQYF.

The chain links TRBV29-1 to TRBJ2-3; TRBD2 is a possible D gene (5 bases). The V gene lost 3 bases and the J gene lost 0 bases, with 13 bases spanning the gap. Germline-derived CDR1 and CDR2 are SQVTM and ANQGSEA. The CDR3 has 15 amino acids. DNA for the CDR3: TGCAGCGTTGATAGATTCGGAGGAAGCACAGATACGCAGTATTTT. Translated, it gives CSVDRFGGSTDTQYF.

J is TRBJ2-1 and V is TRBV18, with TRBD1 matching 10 bases. The CDR3 extends over 16 amino acids. J gave up 4 bases and V 6 bases, and 9 bases lay outside the gene matches. Germline-derived CDR1 and CDR2 are KGHSH and LQKENI. This CDR3 is CASSPGQGRKYNEQFF. In DNA, the CDR3 is TGTGCCAGCTCTCCGGGACAGGGGCGAAAATACAATGAGCAGTTCTTC. The variable domain in full, with the rest retrieved from reference TRBV18 and TRBJ2-1, is NAGVMQNPRHLVRRRGQEARLRCSPMKGHSHVYWYRQLPEEGLKFMVYLQKENIIDESGMPKERFSAEFPKEGPSILRIQQVVRGDSAAYFCASSPGQGRKYNEQFFGPGTRLTVL.

V is TRBV5-6 and J is TRBJ1-5; no clear D. Germline loops: CDR1 SGHDT, CDR2 YYEEEE. Trimming shortened V by 4 bases and J by 5 bases, and 16 bases separated the two germline ends. The CDR3 is made up of 15 amino acids. The CDR3 DNA follows: TGTGCCAGCAGCAGCGGTTGGAGGAGGGATCAGCCCCAGCATTTT. Protein sequence: CASSSGWRRDQPQHF.

This clone has a handful of counts. V and J are TRBV14 and TRBJ2-2; D may be TRBD2 (5 bases). The V and J ends lost 1 base and 5 bases respectively, with 8 bases between them. The CDR3 totals 14 residues. The germline V gene has CDR1 SGHDN and CDR2 FVKESK. CDR3 protein: CASSQVWRTGELFF. CDR3 nucleotides: TGTGCCAGCAGCCAAGTATGGAGGACCGGGGAGCTGTTTTTT.

This clone was observed once. This sample also contains other DNA sequences that code for the same CDR3. The rearrangement uses TRBV5-5 and TRBJ2-1; 7 bases fit TRBD1. The CDR3 loop spans 13 amino acids. The J segment lost 7 bases and the V segment lost 2 bases, leaving 3 bases of the junction unmatched. Germline-derived CDR1 and CDR2 are SGHKS and YYEKEE (reference sequence). The CDR3 loop is CASSLGQVNEQFF. The CDR3 nucleotides read TGTGCCAGCAGCTTAGGACAGGTTAATGAGCAGTTCTTC.

In this sample, this clone turned up a few times. The same CDR3 also results from other DNA sequences found in this sample. V gene TRBV5-1 combines with J gene TRBJ2-3; D remains unclear. The CDR3 is 14 amino acids. V lost 0 bases and J lost 0, with 5 bases in between. CDR1 is SGHRS, CDR2 YFSETQ, per germline. CDR3 protein: CASSLAGSTDTQYF. The DNA of the CDR3 is TGCGCCAGCAGCTTGGCCGGGAGCACAGATACGCAGTATTTT. Full variable domain (outside the CDR3, taken from reference TRBV5-1 and TRBJ2-3): KAGVTQTPRYLIKTRGQQVTLSCSPISGHRSVSWYQQTPGQGLQFLFEYFSETQRNKGNFPGRFSGRQFSNSRSEMNVSTLELGDSALYLCASSLAGSTDTQYFGPGTRLTVL.

The V gene is TRBV13, the J gene TRBJ1-1; TRBD1 aligns across 7 bases. V lost 4 bases, J lost 7 bases, and 6 bases stayed unmatched. The CDR3 length is 13 residues. Germline V CDR1 and CDR2: PRHDT, FYEKMQ (reference sequence). CDR3 in DNA: TGTGCCAGCAGCTCCACCGACAGGGTTGAAGCTTTCTTT. Residues: CASSSTDRVEAFF. The complete variable domain, with remaining parts taken from reference TRBV13 and TRBJ1-1, reads AAGVIQSPRHLIKEKRETATLKCYPIPRHDTVYWYQQGPGQDPQFLISFYEKMQSDKGSIPDRFSAQQFSDYHSELNMSSLELGDSALYFCASSSTDRVEAFFGQGTRLTVV.

The rearrangement links TRBV7-7 to TRBJ2-1, with 8 bases that match TRBD2. In germline, CDR1 is SSHAT, CDR2 FNYEAQ (reference sequence). This CDR3 has 15 amino acids. V shed 5 bases and J 1 base; nucleotides not matched to a gene: 4. CDR3 nucleotides: TGTGCCAGCAGCCCAGCGGGAGTATCCTACAATGAGCAGTTCTTC. As protein: CASSPAGVSYNEQFF.

The V and J genes are TRBV29-1 and TRBJ2-7, with D perhaps matching TRBD1 (5 bases). The germline V gene has CDR1 SQVTM and CDR2 ANQGSEA. This CDR3 region has 12 residues. V was pared by 5 bases and J by 4 bases, with 12 bases between. This chain's CDR3 is CSVQGTPYEQYF. CDR3 bases: TGCAGCGTTCAGGGTACGCCTTACGAGCAGTACTTC.

Note on this clone: The sample holds other DNA sequences that translate to the same CDR3. The genes are TRBV18 and TRBJ2-3, with 9 bases lining up with TRBD1. This CDR3 has 15 amino acids. Germline trimming cut 6 bases from V and 1 base from J; bases unmatched to any gene: 5. CDR1 is KGHSH, CDR2 LQKENI, per germline. The CDR3 nucleotides are TGTGCCAGCTCCCCCCGACAGGGGGGCACAGATACGCAGTATTTT. It encodes CASSPRQGGTDTQYF.

J is TRBJ2-1 and V is TRBV7-2, with 14 bases aligning to TRBD2. The CDR3 has 16 amino acids. Germline CDR1 SGHTA, CDR2 FQGNSA. V was clipped by 5 bases and J by 5 bases; unmatched bases: 5. The DNA for the CDR3 is TGTGCCAGCAGCGAACGACTAGCGGGAGGGGACAATGAGCAGTTCTTC. It translates to CASSERLAGGDNEQFF. Complete variable domain (other parts from reference TRBV7-2 and TRBJ2-1): GAGVSQSPSNKVTEKGKDVELRCDPISGHTALYWYRQSLGQGLEFLIYFQGNSAPDKSGLPSDRFSAERTGGSVSTLTIQRTQQEDSAVYLCASSERLAGGDNEQFFGPGTRLTVL.

V usage is TRBV7-9 and J usage is TRBJ1-5; no clear D gene. V was pared by 1 base and J by 4 bases, with 8 bases between. Germline V lookup: CDR1 SEHNR, CDR2 FQNEAQ (reference sequence). The CDR3 contains 14 residues. The CDR3 region is CASSLEGTNQPQHF. CDR3 sequence (DNA): TGTGCCAGCAGCTTAGAGGGAACTAATCAGCCCCAGCATTTT.

The chain joins TRBV9 to TRBJ2-5; no firm D call. There are 13 residues in the CDR3. Between the trimmed V and J ends, which lost 4 bases and 4 bases, there was a span of 11 bases. Germline CDR1 and CDR2: SGDLS and YYNGEE. CDR3 in amino acids: CASSSVGGETQYF. The DNA of the CDR3 is TGTGCCAGCAGCTCCGTGGGTGGAGAGACCCAGTACTTC. Full variable domain (rest looked up from reference TRBV9 and TRBJ2-5): DSGVTQTPKHLITATGQRVTLRCSPRSGDLSVYWYQQSLDQGLQFLIQYYNGEERAKGNILERFSAQQFPDLHSELNLSSLELGDSALYFCASSSVGGETQYFGPGTRLLVL.

This rearrangement joins TRBV4-3 to TRBJ2-2; D is ambiguous. This CDR3 comprises 13 residues. V lost 8 bases and J lost 1, with 8 bases in between. Germline-derived CDR1 and CDR2 are LGHNA and YSLEER. Written as DNA, the CDR3 is TGCGCCAGCCAAGCCGGGAACACCGGGGAGCTGTTTTTT. It is translated as CASQAGNTGELFF.

The rearrangement joins TRBV6-6 to TRBJ2-7; 14 nucleotides line up with TRBD2. Per germline, CDR1 MNHNY and CDR2 SVGAGI (reference sequence). J lost 2 bases, V lost 6 bases, and 3 bases had no gene match. The CDR3 loop spans 15 amino acids. CDR3 coding DNA: TGTGCCAGCAGGGGGACTAGCGGGAGAGCCTACGAGCAGTACTTC. This translates into CASRGTSGRAYEQYF.

This chain joins TRBV5-1 and TRBJ2-7; D perhaps matches TRBD2 (5 bases). The CDR3 runs to 17 residues. Trimming removed 0 bases at V and 1 base at J, with 17 bases between. Per the germline V gene, CDR1 is SGHRS and CDR2 is YFSETQ. This chain's CDR3 is CASSLDPTEADSYEQYF. CDR3 sequence (DNA): TGCGCCAGCAGCTTGGACCCCACAGAAGCGGATTCCTACGAGCAGTACTTC.

This chain uses TRBV6-1 with TRBJ2-5; D perhaps matches TRBD2 (6 bases). V lost 1 base and J 5 bases, leaving 8 bases between the germline ends. CDR1 is MNHNS and CDR2 is SASEGT in the germline V gene. The CDR3 contains 13 residues. The CDR3: CASSEGGVETQYF. CDR3 DNA sequence: TGTGCCAGCAGTGAAGGCGGGGTGGAGACCCAGTACTTC.

The chain combines TRBV4-3 with TRBJ1-1; no clear D gene. The CDR3 contains 14 residues. V lost 1 base to trimming and J lost 4 bases, with 10 bases between them. The germline V gene has CDR1 LGHNA and CDR2 YSLEER. CDR3 coding DNA: TGCGCCAGCAGCCAAGCGGGAGGAAGCACTGAAGCTTTCTTT. Translation: CASSQAGGSTEAFF.

The rearrangement links TRBV20-1 to TRBJ1-1; no clear D gene. This CDR3 contains 11 residues. Trimming pared 1 base from V and 5 bases from J, leaving 5 bases between. Germline V gene sequence: CDR1 DFQATT, CDR2 SNEGSKA (reference sequence). CDR3 nucleotide sequence: TGCAGTGCTAGAGTGATAACTGAAGCTTTCTTT. It codes for CSARVITEAFF.